Here is one TCR beta chain with its context. Its antigen is still unknown. No much larger clone is present one base from it, and per-base qualities are unavailable. The CDR1 and CDR2 encoded by the germline V gene are SGHVS and FQNEAQ. The CDR3 spans 19 residues, from the cysteine through the phenylalanine. Only the CDR3 DNA is retained, 57 bases long and in frame from the first base. Unmatched junction bases come to 12, with V trimmed by 4 bases and J by 0 bases. These data are taken from a study of patients and donors after allogeneic stem cell transplantation (dated by TCRdb to between 2020 and 2021). Library preparation employed RT-PCR. For sequencing, a NextSeq 550 was employed. TCRdb reprocessed the public reads (quality trimming at Q25 with fastp, clone calling with MiXCR) and kept in-frame beta chains. Under each unique CDR3 protein, matching rows form one entry showing the most common genes and DNA. The sample data list over 350,000 distinct CDR3 sequences, and 16% of these were observed just once. Clones ranked in the top ten supply 6.5% to 7.5% of the sample.

The receptor was isolated from a human donor who was either an allogeneic HSCT recipient or a stem cell or donor lymphocyte infusion donor (not recorded which). It is not recorded whose cells these are; they may come from a transplant donor. Recombination connected TRBV7-8 to TRBJ2-1; 10 central nucleotides agree with TRBD2. Material for sequencing was blood, either unsorted or a sorted T cell fraction (not recorded which). The DNA sequence reads TGTGCCAGCAGCTATAGAGCGGGAGGGCCCAGGAGCTCCTACAATGAGCAGTTCTTC. This translates into CASSYRAGGPRSSYNEQFF.